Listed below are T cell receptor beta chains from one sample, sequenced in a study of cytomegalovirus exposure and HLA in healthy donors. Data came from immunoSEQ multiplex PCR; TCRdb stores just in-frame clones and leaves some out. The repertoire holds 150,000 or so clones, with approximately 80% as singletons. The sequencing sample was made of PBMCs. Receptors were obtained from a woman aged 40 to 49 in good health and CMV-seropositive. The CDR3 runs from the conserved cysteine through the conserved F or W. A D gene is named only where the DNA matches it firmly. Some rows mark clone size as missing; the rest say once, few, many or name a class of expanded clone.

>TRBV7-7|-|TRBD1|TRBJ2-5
TGTGCCAGCAGCCAAAGGGGTGGGCAGGGGGTAGCGACCCAGTACTTC
CASSQRGGQGVATQYF
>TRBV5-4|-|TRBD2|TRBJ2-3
TGTGCCAGCAGCTTGGGGACTAGCGGGTTCACAGATACGCAGTATTTT
CASSLGTSGFTDTQYF
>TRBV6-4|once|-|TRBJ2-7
TGTGCCAGCAGTGACCAGGGACAGGGGAGTAGCGGGAGGGTTTACTACGAGCAGTACTTC
CASSDQGQGSSGRVYYEQYF
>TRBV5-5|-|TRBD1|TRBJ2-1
TGTGCCAGCAGCCTTCAGCGACAGGGGGCGAACAATGAGCAGTTCTTC
CASSLQRQGANNEQFF
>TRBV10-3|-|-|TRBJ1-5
TGTGCCACCCAGAGGGAACAAAGGGGGAATCAGCCCCAGCATTTT
CATQREQRGNQPQHF
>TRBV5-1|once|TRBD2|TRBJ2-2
TGCGCCAGCAGCTTCGGGACTAGCGGTACCGGGGAGCTGTTTTTT
CASSFGTSGTGELFF
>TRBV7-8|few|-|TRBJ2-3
TGTGCCAGCACTCTTTGGGGCCGGAGCACAGATACGCAGTATTTT
CASTLWGRSTDTQYF
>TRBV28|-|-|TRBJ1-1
TGTGCCAGCAGTCCCACAGGGTTGCCTGAAGCTTTCTTT
CASSPTGLPEAFF
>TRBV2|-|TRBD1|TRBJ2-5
TGTGCCAGCAGTGGGGACAGGGGGCTAGAGACCCAGTACTTC
CASSGDRGLETQYF
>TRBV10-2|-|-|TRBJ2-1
TGCGCCAGCATACCGACTTTGCTAGGTGGCTCCTACAATGAGCAGTTCTTC
CASIPTLLGGSYNEQFF
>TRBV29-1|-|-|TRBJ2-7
TGCAGCGTTGTACGCCATCAGGGAACCTACGAGCAGTACTTC
CSVVRHQGTYEQYF
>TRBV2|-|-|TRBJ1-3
TGTGCCAGCAGTGAGAGCGGGGTATGGGGAAACACCATATATTTT
CASSESGVWGNTIYF
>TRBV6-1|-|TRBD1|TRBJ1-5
TGTGCCAGCAGTGAACTGACAGGGCGCAGCAATCAGCCCCAGCATTTT
CASSELTGRSNQPQHF
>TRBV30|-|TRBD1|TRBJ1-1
TGTGCCTGGGGGGACAGGGGGCTTCTAGCTGAAGCTTTCTTT
CAWGDRGLLAEAFF
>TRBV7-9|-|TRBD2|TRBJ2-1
TGTGCCAGCAGCACCTGGTCAACTAGCGGGAGAGGGAATGAGCAGTTCTTC
CASSTWSTSGRGNEQFF
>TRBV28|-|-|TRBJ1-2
TGTGCCAGCAGTTTAGCGGGCAACAGTGGCTACACCTTC
CASSLAGNSGYTF
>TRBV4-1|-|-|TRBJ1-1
TGCGCCAGCAGCCAAGCAGGGACAACAAACACTGAAGCTTTCTTT
CASSQAGTTNTEAFF
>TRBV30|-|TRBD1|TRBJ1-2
TGTGCCTGGAACACAGGGACAGGCTATGGCTACACCTTC
CAWNTGTGYGYTF
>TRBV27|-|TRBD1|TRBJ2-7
TGTGCCAGCAGCAGACAGGGTGGAAAGTTCACCTACGAGCAGTACTTC
CASSRQGGKFTYEQYF
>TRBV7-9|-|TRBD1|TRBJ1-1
TGTGCCAGCAGCTTCCCCAAATTACAGGGGGGAACTGAAGCTTTCTTT
CASSFPKLQGGTEAFF
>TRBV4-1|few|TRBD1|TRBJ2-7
TGCGCCAGCAGCCAAGATGACAGGGGAAACGAGCAGTACTTC
CASSQDDRGNEQYF
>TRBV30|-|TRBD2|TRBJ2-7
TGTGCCTGGAGTGTACTGGCTAGCGGCGAGCAGTACTTC
CAWSVLASGEQYF
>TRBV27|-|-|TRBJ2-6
TGTGCCAGCAGTTATATGATGAGAGGGGCCAACGTCCTGACTTTC
CASSYMMRGANVLTF
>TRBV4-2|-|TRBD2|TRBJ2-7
TGTGCCAGCAGCCAAGATCGGGGGGATCTCCGACCCGAGCAGTACTTC
CASSQDRGDLRPEQYF
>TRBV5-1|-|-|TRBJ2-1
TGCGCCAGCAGCTTGACAAACAATGAGCAGTTCTTC
CASSLTNNEQFF
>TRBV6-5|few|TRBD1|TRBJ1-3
TGTGCCAGCAGATTTACAGGGGGCTCTGGAAACACCATATATTTT
CASRFTGGSGNTIYF
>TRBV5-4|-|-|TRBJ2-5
TGTGCCAGCAGCCACCCAGGACAGCCTCAAGAGACCCAGTACTTC
CASSHPGQPQETQYF
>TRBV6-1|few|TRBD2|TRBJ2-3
TGTGCCAGCAGTGAATTTACGTCTAGCGGGGGCACAGATACGCAGTATTTT
CASSEFTSSGGTDTQYF
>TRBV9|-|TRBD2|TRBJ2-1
TGTGCCAGCGTCCTCACGGCGGGAGGGGGCTTGGATGAGCAGTTCTTC
CASVLTAGGGLDEQFF
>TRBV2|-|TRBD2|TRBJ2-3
TGTGCCAGCAGTGAATGGGGACTAGCGGGAGAACAAGATACGCAGTATTTT
CASSEWGLAGEQDTQYF
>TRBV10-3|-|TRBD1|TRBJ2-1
TGTGCCATCAGCGGGGACAGTAACAATGAGCAGTTCTTC
CAISGDSNNEQFF
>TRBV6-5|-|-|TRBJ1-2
TGTGCCAGCAGTTACATGTTAAGTGGGACTGCGTATGGCTACACCTTC
CASSYMLSGTAYGYTF
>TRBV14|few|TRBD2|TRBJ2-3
TGTGCCAGCAGCACACTAGCGGGAGGGTTCTTCCGCACAGATACGCAGTATTTT
CASSTLAGGFFRTDTQYF
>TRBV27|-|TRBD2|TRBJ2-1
TGTGCCAGCAGTGCTAGCGGGAGGGCAAATGAGCAGTTCTTC
CASSASGRANEQFF
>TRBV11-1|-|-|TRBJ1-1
TGTGCCAGCAGCTCAAACAGGGTCGGCACTGAAGCTTTCTTT
CASSSNRVGTEAFF
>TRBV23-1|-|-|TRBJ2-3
TGCGCCACCGTTGAGCTAGCGCCCGAGGGGAACACAGATACGCAGTATTTT
CATVELAPEGNTDTQYF
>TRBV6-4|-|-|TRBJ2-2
TGTGCCAGCAGGAGGAGCAACACCGGGGAGCTGTTTTTT
CASRRSNTGELFF
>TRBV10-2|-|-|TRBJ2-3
TGCGCCAGCAGTGATAACTGGAGCACAGATACGCAGTATTTT
CASSDNWSTDTQYF
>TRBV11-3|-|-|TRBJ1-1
TGTGCCAGCAGCGTAAGACAGGCTTTGAACACTGAAGCTTTCTTT
CASSVRQALNTEAFF
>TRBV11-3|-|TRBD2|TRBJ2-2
TGTGCCAGCAGCTTAGATCAACTAGCGGGGAACACCGGGGAGCTGTTTTTT
CASSLDQLAGNTGELFF
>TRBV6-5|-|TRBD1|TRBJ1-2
TGTGCCAGCACAGGACAGGGCTATGGCTACACCTTC
CASTGQGYGYTF
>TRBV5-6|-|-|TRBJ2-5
TGTGCCAGCAGCTTGCGCGGAGAGGTGACCCAGTACTTC
CASSLRGEVTQYF
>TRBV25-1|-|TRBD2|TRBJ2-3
TGTGCCAGCAGGGGGGGACTAGCGGGGAGCACAGATACGCAGTATTTT
CASRGGLAGSTDTQYF
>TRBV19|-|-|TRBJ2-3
TGTGCCAGTAGAGCCCCCGCAGATACGCAGTATTTT
CASRAPADTQYF
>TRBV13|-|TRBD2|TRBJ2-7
TGTGCCAGCAGCTCTTCCGGGACTATTGACGAGCAGTACTTC
CASSSSGTIDEQYF
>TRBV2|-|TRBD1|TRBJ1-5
TGTGCCAGCAGTTTACAGGGGAGTCAGCCCCAGCATTTT
CASSLQGSQPQHF